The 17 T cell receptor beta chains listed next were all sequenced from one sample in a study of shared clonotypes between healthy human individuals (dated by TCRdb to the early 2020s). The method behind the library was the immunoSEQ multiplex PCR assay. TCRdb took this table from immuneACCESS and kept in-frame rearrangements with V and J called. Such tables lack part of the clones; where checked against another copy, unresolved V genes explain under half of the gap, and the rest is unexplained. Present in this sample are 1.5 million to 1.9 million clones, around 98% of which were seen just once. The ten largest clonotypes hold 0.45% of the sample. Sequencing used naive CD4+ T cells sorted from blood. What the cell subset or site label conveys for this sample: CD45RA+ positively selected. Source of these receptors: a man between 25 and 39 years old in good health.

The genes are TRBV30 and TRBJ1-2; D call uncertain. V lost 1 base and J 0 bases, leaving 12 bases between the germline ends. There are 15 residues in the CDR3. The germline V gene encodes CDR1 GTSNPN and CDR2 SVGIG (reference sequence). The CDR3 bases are TGTGCCTGGAGTGGAAGAGTTTCGGCTAACTATGGCTACACCTTC. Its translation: CAWSGRVSANYGYTF.

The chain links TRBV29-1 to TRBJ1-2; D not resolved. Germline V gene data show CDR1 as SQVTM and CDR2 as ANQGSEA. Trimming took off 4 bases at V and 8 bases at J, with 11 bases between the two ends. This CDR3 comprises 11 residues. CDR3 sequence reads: CSVAGPGGYTF. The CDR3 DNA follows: TGCAGCGTTGCCGGACCGGGAGGCTACACCTTC. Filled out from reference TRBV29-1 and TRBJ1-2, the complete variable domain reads SAVISQKPSRDICQRGTSLTIQCQVDSQVTMMFWYRQQPGQSLTLIATANQGSEATYESGFVIDKFPISRPNLTFSTLTVSNMSPEDSSIYLCSVAGPGGYTFGSGTRLTVV.

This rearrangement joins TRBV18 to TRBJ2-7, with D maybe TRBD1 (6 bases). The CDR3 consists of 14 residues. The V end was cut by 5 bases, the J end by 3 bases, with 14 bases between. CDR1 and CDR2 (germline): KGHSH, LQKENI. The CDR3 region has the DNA TGTGCCAGCTCAGACGACAGGCTGGACTACGAGCAGTACTTC. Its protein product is CASSDDRLDYEQYF.

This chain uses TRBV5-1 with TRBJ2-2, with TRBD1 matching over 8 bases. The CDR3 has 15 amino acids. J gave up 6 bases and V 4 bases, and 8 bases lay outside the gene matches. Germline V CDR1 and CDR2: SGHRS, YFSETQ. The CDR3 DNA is TGCGCCAGCAGCCCCGGACAGGGATCCCCCGGGGAGCTGTTTTTT. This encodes CASSPGQGSPGELFF.

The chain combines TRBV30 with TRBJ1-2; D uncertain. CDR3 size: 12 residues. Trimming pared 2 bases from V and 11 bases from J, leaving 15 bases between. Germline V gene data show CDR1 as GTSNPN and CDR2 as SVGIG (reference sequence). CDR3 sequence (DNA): TGTGCCTGGAGTTCCCAGGCCCCTCGTTACACCTTC. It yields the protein CAWSSQAPRYTF.

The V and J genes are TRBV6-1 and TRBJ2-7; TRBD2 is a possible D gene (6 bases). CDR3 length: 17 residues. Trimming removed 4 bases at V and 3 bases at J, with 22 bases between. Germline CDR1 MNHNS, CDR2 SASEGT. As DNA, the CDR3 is TGTGCCAGCAGTGGGACTGCCGGGACTGCCAACGGCTACGAGCAGTACTTC. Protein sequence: CASSGTAGTANGYEQYF.

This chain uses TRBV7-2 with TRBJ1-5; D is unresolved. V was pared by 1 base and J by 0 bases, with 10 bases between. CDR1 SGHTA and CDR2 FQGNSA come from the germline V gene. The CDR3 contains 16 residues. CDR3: CASSLDSYYSNQPQHF. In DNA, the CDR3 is TGTGCCAGCAGCTTAGACAGCTACTATAGCAATCAGCCCCAGCATTTT.

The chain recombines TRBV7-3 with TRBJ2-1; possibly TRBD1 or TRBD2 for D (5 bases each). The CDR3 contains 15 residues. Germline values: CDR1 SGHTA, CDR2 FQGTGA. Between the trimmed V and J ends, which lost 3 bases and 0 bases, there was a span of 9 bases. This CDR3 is CASSFRDGSYNEQFF. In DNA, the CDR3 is TGTGCCAGCAGCTTCCGGGACGGCTCCTACAATGAGCAGTTCTTC. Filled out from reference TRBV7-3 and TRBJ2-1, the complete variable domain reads GAGVSQTPSNKVTEKGKYVELRCDPISGHTALYWYRQSLGQGPEFLIYFQGTGAADDSGLPNDRFFAVRPEGSVSTLKIQRTERGDSAVYLCASSFRDGSYNEQFFGPGTRLTVL.

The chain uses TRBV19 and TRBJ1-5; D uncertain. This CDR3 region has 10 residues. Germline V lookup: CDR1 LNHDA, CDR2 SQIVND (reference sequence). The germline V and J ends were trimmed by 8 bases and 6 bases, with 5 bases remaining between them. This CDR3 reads CASLSQPQHF. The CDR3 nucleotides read TGTGCCAGTCTTAGTCAGCCCCAGCATTTT.

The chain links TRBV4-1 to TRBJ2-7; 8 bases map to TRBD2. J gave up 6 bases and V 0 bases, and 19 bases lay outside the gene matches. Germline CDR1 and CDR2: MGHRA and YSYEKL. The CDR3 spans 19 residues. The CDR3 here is CASSQDYLSGAGEFLEQYF. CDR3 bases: TGCGCCAGCAGCCAAGATTATCTCTCGGGAGCGGGGGAATTTCTCGAGCAGTACTTC.

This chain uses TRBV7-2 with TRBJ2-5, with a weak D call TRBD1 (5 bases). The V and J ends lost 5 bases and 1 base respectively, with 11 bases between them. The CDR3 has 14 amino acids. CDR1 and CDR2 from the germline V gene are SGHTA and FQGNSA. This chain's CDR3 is CASSPRQIQETQYF. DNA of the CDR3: TGTGCCAGCAGCCCAAGACAGATCCAAGAGACCCAGTACTTC.

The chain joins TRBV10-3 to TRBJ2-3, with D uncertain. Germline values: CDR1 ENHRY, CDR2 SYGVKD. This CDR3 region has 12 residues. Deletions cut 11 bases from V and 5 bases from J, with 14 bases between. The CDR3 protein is CASNGPLDTQYF. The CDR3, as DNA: TGTGCCTCCAACGGCCCGCTAGATACGCAGTATTTT.

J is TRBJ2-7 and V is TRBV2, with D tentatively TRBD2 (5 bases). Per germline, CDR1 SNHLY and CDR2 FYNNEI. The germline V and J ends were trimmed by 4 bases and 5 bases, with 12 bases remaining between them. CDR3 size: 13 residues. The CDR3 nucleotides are TGTGCCAGCAGTGGTGGGAGTACCAACGAGCAGTACTTC. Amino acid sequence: CASSGGSTNEQYF.

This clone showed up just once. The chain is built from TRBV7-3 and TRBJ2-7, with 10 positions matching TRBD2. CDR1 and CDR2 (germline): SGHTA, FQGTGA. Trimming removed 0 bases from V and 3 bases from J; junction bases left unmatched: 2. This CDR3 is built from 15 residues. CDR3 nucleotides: TGTGCCAGCAGCTTAACCGGGACTAGCGTCTACGAGCAGTACTTC. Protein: CASSLTGTSVYEQYF. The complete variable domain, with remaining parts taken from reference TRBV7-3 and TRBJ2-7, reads GAGVSQTPSNKVTEKGKYVELRCDPISGHTALYWYRQSLGQGPEFLIYFQGTGAADDSGLPNDRFFAVRPEGSVSTLKIQRTERGDSAVYLCASSLTGTSVYEQYFGPGTRLTVT.

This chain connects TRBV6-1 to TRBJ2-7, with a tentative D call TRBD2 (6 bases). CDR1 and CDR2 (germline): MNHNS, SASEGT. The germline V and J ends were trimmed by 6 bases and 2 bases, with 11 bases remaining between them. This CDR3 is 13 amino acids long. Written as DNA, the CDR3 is TGTGCCAGCAGCCGGGGACTCGCCTACGAGCAGTACTTC. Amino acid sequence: CASSRGLAYEQYF.

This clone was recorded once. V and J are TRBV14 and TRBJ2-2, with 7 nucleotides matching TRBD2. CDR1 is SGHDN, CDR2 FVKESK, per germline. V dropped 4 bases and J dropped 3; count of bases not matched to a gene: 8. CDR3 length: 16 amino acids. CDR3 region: CASSREAGLYTGELFF. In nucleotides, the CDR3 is TGTGCCAGCAGCCGTGAAGCGGGGCTCTACACCGGGGAGCTGTTTTTT.

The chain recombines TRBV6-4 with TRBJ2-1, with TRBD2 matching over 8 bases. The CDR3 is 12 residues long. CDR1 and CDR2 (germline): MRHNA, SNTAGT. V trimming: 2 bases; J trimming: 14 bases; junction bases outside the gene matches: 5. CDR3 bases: TGTGCCAGCAGTGACCCGAGCGGGAGTAAGTTCTTC. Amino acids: CASSDPSGSKFF.